This TCR beta chain was found in a study of T cells in localized non-small cell lung cancer. Study results and limitations: Sequencing involved a lone tumor region, leaving heterogeneity possible. There was an association of higher blood T cell density with longer overall survival. There were a median roughly 60 of the top 100 tumor clones appearing in adjacent lung. It was uninvolved adjacent lung that showed the highest T cell clonality, exceeding tumor.

Comment on this clone: What it binds is not known.

Profiling relied on immunoSEQ multiplex PCR, and the TCRdb table lists in-frame clones only, not all of them. The sample includes 39,000 or so clones, roughly 83% of them seen just once. The CDR3 has 15 residues. V lost 4 bases and J 2 bases, leaving 15 bases between the germline ends. Germline loops: CDR1 SGDLS, CDR2 YYNGEE. The origin of this receptor is a man aged 35-75 years with stage II lung adenocarcinoma. This rearrangement joins TRBV9 to TRBJ2-5; D ambiguous. The starting material was PBMCs, obtained before any cancer treatment. The CDR3 nucleotides are TGTGCCAGCAGCCCTCCCGTCGGCCAGCAAGAGACCCAGTACTTC. It translates to CASSPPVGQQETQYF.